This T cell receptor (beta chain) emerged from a study of blood T cell repertoires in COVID-19. Some clones are missing from TCRdb's copy, which holds only in-frame ones; the method was immunoSEQ multiplex PCR. The sample shows hundreds of thousands of clones, roughly 90% of them seen only once. V was cut by 4 bases and J by 2 bases, with 9 bases left in between. The CDR3 runs 14 residues. Germline V gene sequence: CDR1 MNHEY, CDR2 SVGAGI. The sequenced material came from PBMCs or T cells enriched from blood (not recorded which). The receptor was derived from a woman under 30 with acute COVID-19. V usage is TRBV6-5 and J usage is TRBJ1-5; TRBD1 is a possible D gene (5 bases). CDR3 bases: TGTGCCAGCAGTTCGGACAAGGGCAATCAGCCCCAGCATTTT. Encoded protein: CASSSDKGNQPQHF.